This T cell receptor (beta chain) was sequenced for a study of cytomegalovirus exposure and HLA in healthy donors. It was with 60 Vbeta and 13 Jbeta primers that the PCR ran. The protocol was immunoSEQ multiplex PCR, while the TCRdb copy is restricted to in-frame clones and leaves out a portion. The sample has some 150,000 clones; approximately 77% are singletons. With respect to this clone: Its antigen is as yet unknown.

V lost 3 bases, J lost 2 bases, and 7 bases stayed unmatched. The CDR3 consists of 16 residues. Per germline, CDR1 KGHSH and CDR2 LQKENI. Findings of the study overall: CMV serostatus was the sole immune exposure information available.

The chain uses TRBV18 and TRBJ1-1, with 9 bases identical to TRBD1. The receptor was derived from a middle-aged woman in good health and CMV-seronegative. Sample: PBMCs. This chain's CDR3 is CASSPGQGRENTEAFF. DNA of the CDR3: TGTGCCAGCTCACCGGGACAGGGAAGAGAAAACACTGAAGCTTTCTTT.